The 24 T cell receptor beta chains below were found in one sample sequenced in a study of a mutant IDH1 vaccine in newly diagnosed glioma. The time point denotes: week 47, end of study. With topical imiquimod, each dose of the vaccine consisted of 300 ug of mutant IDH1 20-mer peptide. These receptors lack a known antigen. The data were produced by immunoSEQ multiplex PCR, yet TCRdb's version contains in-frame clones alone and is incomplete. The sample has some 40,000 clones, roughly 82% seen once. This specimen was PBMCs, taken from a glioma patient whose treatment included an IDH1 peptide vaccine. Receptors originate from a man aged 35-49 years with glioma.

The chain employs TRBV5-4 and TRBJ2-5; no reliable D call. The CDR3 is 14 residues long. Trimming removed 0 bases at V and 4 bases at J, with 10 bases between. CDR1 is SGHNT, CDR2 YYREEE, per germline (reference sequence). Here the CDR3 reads CASSLGGELETQYF. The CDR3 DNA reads TGTGCCAGCAGCTTGGGAGGAGAATTAGAGACCCAGTACTTC.

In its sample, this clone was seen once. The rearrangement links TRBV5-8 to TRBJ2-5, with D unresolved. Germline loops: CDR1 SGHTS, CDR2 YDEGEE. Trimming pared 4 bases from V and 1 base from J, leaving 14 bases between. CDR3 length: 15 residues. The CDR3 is CASSRKKWTQETQYF. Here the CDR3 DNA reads TGTGCCAGCAGCCGGAAAAAGTGGACCCAAGAGACCCAGTACTTC.

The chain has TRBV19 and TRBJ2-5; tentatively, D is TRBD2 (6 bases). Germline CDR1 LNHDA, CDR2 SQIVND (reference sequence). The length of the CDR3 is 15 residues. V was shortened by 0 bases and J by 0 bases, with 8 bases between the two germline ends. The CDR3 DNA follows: TGTGCCAGTAGTATAGATCGGGGGTACCAAGAGACCCAGTACTTC. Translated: CASSIDRGYQETQYF.

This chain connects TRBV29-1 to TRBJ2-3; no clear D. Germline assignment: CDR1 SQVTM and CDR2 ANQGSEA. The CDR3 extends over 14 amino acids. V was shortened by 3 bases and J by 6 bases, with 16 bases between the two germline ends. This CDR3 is CSVDIPTHPDTQYF. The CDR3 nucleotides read TGCAGCGTTGATATCCCGACTCATCCCGATACGCAGTATTTT.

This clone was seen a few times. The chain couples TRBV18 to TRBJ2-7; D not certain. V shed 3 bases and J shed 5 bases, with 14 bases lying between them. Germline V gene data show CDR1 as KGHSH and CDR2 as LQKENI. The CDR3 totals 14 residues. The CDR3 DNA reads TGTGCCAGCTCACCGAGTTACAGTTCAAACGAGCAGTACTTC. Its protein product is CASSPSYSSNEQYF.

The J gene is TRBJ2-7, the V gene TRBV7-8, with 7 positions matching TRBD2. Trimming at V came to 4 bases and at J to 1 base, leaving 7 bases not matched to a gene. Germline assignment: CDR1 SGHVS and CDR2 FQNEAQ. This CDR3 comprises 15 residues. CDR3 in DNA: TGTGCCAGCAGCTCGGCTAGCGGAGTTTCCTACGAGCAGTACTTC. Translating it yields CASSSASGVSYEQYF.

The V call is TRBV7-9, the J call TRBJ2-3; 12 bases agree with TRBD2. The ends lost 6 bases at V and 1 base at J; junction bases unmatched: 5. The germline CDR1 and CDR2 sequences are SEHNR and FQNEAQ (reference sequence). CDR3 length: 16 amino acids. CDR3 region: CASSPGLAGRTDTQYF. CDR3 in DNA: TGTGCCAGCAGTCCTGGACTAGCGGGGCGCACAGATACGCAGTATTTT.

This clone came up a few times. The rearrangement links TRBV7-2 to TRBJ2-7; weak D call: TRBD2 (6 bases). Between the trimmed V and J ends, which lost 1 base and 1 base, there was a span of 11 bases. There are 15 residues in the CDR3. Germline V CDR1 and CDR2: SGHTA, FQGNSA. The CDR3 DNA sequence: TGTGCCAGCAGCTTAGGAGGAGGACTATCCTACGAGCAGTACGTC. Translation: CASSLGGGLSYEQYV.

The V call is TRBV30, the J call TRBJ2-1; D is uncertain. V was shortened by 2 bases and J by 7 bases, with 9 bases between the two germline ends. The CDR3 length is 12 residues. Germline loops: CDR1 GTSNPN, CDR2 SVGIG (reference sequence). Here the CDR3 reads CAWSLLGNEQFF. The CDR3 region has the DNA TGTGCCTGGAGTCTTCTAGGGAATGAGCAGTTCTTC.

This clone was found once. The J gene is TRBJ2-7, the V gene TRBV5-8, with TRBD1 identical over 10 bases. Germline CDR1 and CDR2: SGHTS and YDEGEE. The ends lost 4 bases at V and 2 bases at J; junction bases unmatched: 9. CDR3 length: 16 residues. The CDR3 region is CASSPEGTGATYEQYV. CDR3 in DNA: TGTGCCAGCAGCCCCGAAGGGACAGGGGCCACCTACGAGCAGTACGTC.

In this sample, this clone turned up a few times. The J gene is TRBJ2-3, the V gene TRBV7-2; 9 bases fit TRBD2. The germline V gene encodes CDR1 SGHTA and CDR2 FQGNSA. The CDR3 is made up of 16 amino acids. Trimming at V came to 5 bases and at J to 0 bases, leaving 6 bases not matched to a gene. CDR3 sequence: CASSPIAGVSTDTQYF. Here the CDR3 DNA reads TGTGCCAGCAGCCCAATAGCGGGAGTGAGCACAGATACGCAGTATTTT.

The CDR3 DNA reads as TGTGCCTCTATATGGGGTAAGGAGACTGAAGCTTTCTTT. Amino acid sequence: CASIWGKETEAFF. The J gene is TRBJ1-1, the V gene TRBV6-1; D is unclear. This CDR3 has 13 amino acids. Trimming took 11 bases from V and 5 from J, leaving 18 bases between them. The germline CDR1 and CDR2 sequences are MNHNS and SASEGT.

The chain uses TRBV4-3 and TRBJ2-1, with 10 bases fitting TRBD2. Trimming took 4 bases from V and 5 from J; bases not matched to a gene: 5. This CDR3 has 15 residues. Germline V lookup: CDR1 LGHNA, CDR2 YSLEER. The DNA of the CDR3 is TGCGCCAGCAGCCCCGGACTAGCGGCTAACAATGAGCAGTTCTTC. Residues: CASSPGLAANNEQFF.

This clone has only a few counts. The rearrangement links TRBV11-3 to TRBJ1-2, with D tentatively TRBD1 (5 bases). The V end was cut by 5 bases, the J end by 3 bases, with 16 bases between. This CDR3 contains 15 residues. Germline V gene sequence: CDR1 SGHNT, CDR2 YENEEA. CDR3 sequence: CASSPGPRDDYGYTF. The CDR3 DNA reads TGTGCCAGCAGCCCAGGTCCCAGGGACGACTATGGCTACACCTTC.

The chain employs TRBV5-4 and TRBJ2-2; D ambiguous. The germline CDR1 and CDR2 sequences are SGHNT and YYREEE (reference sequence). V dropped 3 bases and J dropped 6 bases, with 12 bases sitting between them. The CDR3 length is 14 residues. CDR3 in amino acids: CASSSLRGAGELFF. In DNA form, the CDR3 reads TGTGCCAGCAGCTCCTTAAGAGGCGCCGGGGAGCTGTTTTTT.

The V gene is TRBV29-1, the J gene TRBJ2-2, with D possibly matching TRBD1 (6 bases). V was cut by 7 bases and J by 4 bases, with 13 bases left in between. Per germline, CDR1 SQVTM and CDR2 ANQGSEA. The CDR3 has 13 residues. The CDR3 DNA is TGCAGCGCCGGGACACAAAGCACCGGGGAGCTGTTTTTT. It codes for CSAGTQSTGELFF.

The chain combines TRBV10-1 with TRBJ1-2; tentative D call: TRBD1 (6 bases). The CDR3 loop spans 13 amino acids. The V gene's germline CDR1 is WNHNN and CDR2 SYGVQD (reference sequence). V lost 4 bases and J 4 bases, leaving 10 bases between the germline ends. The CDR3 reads CASSGQDGYGYTF. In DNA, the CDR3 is TGCGCCAGCAGTGGACAGGACGGCTATGGCTACACCTTC.

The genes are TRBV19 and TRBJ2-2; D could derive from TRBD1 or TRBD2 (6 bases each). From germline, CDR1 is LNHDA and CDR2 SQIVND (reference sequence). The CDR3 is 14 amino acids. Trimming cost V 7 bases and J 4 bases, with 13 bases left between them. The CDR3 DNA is TGTGCCAGTATAAGGGGGGATCGCACCGGGGAGCTGTTTTTT. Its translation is CASIRGDRTGELFF.

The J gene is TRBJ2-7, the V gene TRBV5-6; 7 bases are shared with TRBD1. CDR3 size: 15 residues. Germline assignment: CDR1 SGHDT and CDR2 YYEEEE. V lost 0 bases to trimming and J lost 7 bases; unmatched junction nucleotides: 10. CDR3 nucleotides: TGTGCCAGCAGCTTGGGAGAGGGGGCCTCTAGGGAGCAGTACTTC. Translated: CASSLGEGASREQYF.

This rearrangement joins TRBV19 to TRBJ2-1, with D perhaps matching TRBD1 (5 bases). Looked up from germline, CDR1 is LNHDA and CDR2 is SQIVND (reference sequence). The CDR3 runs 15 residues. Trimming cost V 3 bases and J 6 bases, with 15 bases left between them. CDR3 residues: CASSMGQGPPNEQFF. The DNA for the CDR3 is TGTGCCAGTAGTATGGGGCAGGGCCCCCCCAATGAGCAGTTCTTC.

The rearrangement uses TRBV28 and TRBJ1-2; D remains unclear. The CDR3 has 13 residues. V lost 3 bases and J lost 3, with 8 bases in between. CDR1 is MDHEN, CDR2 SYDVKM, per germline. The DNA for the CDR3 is TGTGCCAGCAGTTTCAACCAGGACTATGGCTACACCTTC. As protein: CASSFNQDYGYTF.

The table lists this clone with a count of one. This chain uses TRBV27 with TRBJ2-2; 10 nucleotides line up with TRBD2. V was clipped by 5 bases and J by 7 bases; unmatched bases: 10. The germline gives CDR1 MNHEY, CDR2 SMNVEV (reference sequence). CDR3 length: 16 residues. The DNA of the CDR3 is TGTGCCAGCAGTCCCTTAGCTAGCGGGAGTGGCGGGGAGCTGTTTTTT. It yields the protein CASSPLASGSGGELFF.

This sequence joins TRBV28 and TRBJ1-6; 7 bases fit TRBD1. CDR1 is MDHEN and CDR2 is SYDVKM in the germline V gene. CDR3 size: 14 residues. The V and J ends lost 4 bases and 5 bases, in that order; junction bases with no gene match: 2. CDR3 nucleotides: TGTGCCAGCAGTTATACAGGGGATAATTCACCCCTCCACTTT. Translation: CASSYTGDNSPLHF.

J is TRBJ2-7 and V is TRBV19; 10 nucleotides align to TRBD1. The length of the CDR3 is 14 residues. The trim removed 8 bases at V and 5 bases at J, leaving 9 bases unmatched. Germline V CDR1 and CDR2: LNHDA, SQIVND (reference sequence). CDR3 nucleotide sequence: TGTGCCAGTTCTCAGGGACAGGGGATCAACGAGCAGTACTTC. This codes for CASSQGQGINEQYF.